A single TCR beta chain is shown here with its context. Its specificity is unknown. The sample originates from a study of shared clonotypes between healthy human individuals. Background on the study: The composition of the donors was two women and a few men aged 18 to 49. Study-level points and caveats: The expectation was that sequencing depth would affect clonotype sharing among donors.

Sequencing was performed with immunoSEQ multiplex PCR; in TCRdb, only in-frame clones are kept and a portion is missing. The sample includes roughly 650,000 clones, 95% to 96% of them seen just once. Naive CD8 cells were CD45RO-negative, positively selected for CCR7, excluding terminally differentiated effector memory CD45RA+ cells. J was trimmed by 0 bases and V by 5 bases; bases with no gene match: 12. The CDR3 runs to 19 residues. Germline V CDR1 and CDR2: PRHDT, FYEKMQ (reference sequence). The receptor was derived from a woman between 25 and 40 years old in good health. The specimen was naive CD8+ T cells sorted from blood. This sequence joins TRBV13 and TRBJ2-1, with 11 bases that match TRBD2. The CDR3 spells CASSPAGTSGSSSYNEQFF. The CDR3 bases are TGTGCCAGCAGCCCCGCGGGGACTAGCGGTTCGAGCTCCTACAATGAGCAGTTCTTC.